This T cell receptor (beta chain) stems from a study of T cell changes during pregnancy in multiple sclerosis. This CDR3 contains 13 residues. Germline V gives CDR1 SGHRS, CDR2 YFSETQ. Trimming removed 3 bases at V and 7 bases at J, with 10 bases between. Only in-frame clones appear in the TCRdb table, and some are missing; sequencing was by immunoSEQ multiplex PCR. The data hold 60,000 to 85,000 clones, with 91% observed a single time. This receptor was taken from a female donor with multiple sclerosis, enrolled in a pregnancy study. The sequencing used peripheral blood, collected in the first trimester of pregnancy. The chain has TRBV5-1 and TRBJ2-2; D possibly corresponds to TRBD1 (5 bases). The CDR3: CASSWQGDGELFF. The CDR3 bases are TGCGCCAGCAGCTGGCAAGGGGACGGGGAGCTGTTTTTT.